The T cell receptor (beta chain) described here comes from a study of graft-versus-host responses after intestinal transplantation. A remark on this clone: Its matching antigen is unknown.

The CDR3 spans 16 residues. V lost 5 bases to trimming and J lost 3 bases; unmatched junction nucleotides: 7. Germline V gene sequence: CDR1 SNHLY, CDR2 FYNNEI. Libraries were prepared by immunoSEQ multiplex PCR; TCRdb keeps only in-frame clonotypes and omits some of them. The sample comprises about 50,000 clones, nearly 95% of which are singletons, and approximately 2.7% rests with the top ten. This clonotype was obtained from a human donor who was the organ donor for an intestinal transplant. Source: unstimulated CD4+ T cells sorted from spleen or lymph node cells, taken before transplant. The rearrangement links TRBV2 to TRBJ2-1, with 10 bases lining up with TRBD2. CDR3 residues: CASSQPTSGLYNEQFF. CDR3 DNA: TGTGCCAGCAGTCAACCGACTAGCGGGCTCTACAATGAGCAGTTCTTC.